The 21 T cell receptor beta chains below come from one sample, sequenced in a study of cytomegalovirus exposure and HLA in healthy donors. The PCR made use of 60 Vbeta and 13 Jbeta primers. Using immunoSEQ multiplex PCR, the repertoire was profiled, and TCRdb retains in-frame clones only, with some absent. The sample yields tens of thousands of clones, 60% to 80% seen once. The sequenced sample was PBMCs. The receptors shown here come from a woman in her forties in good health and CMV-seropositive.

This clone occurred a few times. The chain uses TRBV6-6 and TRBJ1-1, with D possibly TRBD1 on 6 matching bases. In germline, CDR1 is MNHNY, CDR2 SVGAGI (reference sequence). The CDR3 totals 14 residues. The V gene lost 2 bases and the J gene lost 3 bases, with 10 bases spanning the gap. This CDR3 reads CASSYGAGDTEAFF. The DNA for the CDR3 is TGTGCCAGCAGTTACGGTGCAGGGGACACTGAAGCTTTCTTT.

This chain links TRBV5-1 with TRBJ2-1; 13 bases align to TRBD2. Trimming removed 0 bases from V and 2 bases from J; junction bases left unmatched: 5. The CDR3 runs to 18 residues. The V gene's germline CDR1 is SGHRS and CDR2 YFSETQ. DNA for the CDR3: TGCGCCAGCAGCTTGGCCTCAGGACTAGCGGGAGCCTACAATGAGCAGTTCTTC. Protein product: CASSLASGLAGAYNEQFF.

The V call is TRBV4-1, the J call TRBJ1-1; D possibly corresponds to TRBD1 (5 bases). The CDR3 sequence is 15 residues long. CDR1 is MGHRA, CDR2 YSYEKL, per germline. Trimming pared 0 bases from V and 1 base from J, leaving 9 bases between. CDR3: CASSQESGANTEAFF. The CDR3 nucleotides are TGCGCCAGCAGCCAAGAGAGCGGGGCGAACACTGAAGCTTTCTTT.

The V call is TRBV10-2, the J call TRBJ1-2; a possible D gene is TRBD1 (6 bases). CDR1 is WSHSY, CDR2 SAAADI, per germline. The germline V and J ends were trimmed by 7 bases and 3 bases, with 15 bases remaining between them. The CDR3 spans 14 residues. This CDR3 is CASKLGARDYGYTF. CDR3 nucleotide sequence: TGCGCCAGCAAGTTGGGGGCGCGGGACTATGGCTACACCTTC.

Regarding this clone: The same CDR3 arises from other DNA sequences in this sample as well. The chain has TRBV6-5 and TRBJ1-2; D is possibly TRBD1 (6 bases). This CDR3 has 15 amino acids. V lost 0 bases and J 2 bases, leaving 10 bases between the germline ends. Germline CDR1 MNHEY, CDR2 SVGAGI. CDR3 region: CASSYSQGLNYGYTF. Written as DNA, the CDR3 is TGTGCCAGCAGTTACTCCCAGGGGCTAAACTATGGCTACACCTTC.

This chain joins TRBV7-9 and TRBJ1-3, with TRBD1 as a possible D gene (5 bases). The CDR3 runs to 14 residues. The germline V and J ends were trimmed by 1 base and 2 bases, with 6 bases remaining between them. Germline CDR1 is SEHNR and CDR2 is FQNEAQ (reference sequence). CDR3 amino acids: CASSLVGAGNTIYF. CDR3 nucleotide sequence: TGTGCCAGCAGCTTAGTAGGGGCTGGAAACACCATATATTTT. The full variable domain, rest sourced from reference TRBV7-9 and TRBJ1-3, is DTGVSQNPRHKITKRGQNVTFRCDPISEHNRLYWYRQTLGQGPEFLTYFQNEAQLEKSRLLSDRFSAERPKGSFSTLEIQRTEQGDSAMYLCASSLVGAGNTIYFGEGSWLTVV.

The chain combines TRBV10-3 with TRBJ2-5; TRBD2 matches at 8 bases. Germline CDR1 ENHRY, CDR2 SYGVKD. V lost 2 bases, J lost 5 bases, and 4 bases stayed unmatched. The CDR3 has 14 residues. CDR3 sequence: CAISESGGWETQYF. CDR3 bases: TGTGCCATCAGTGAGAGCGGGGGCTGGGAGACCCAGTACTTC.

Only one count was recorded for this clone. This chain uses TRBV25-1 with TRBJ1-6; TRBD1 matches at 7 bases. Germline V gene sequence: CDR1 MGHDK, CDR2 SYGVNS. The CDR3 extends over 15 amino acids. V trimming: 7 bases; J trimming: 5 bases; junction bases outside the gene matches: 8. CDR3 sequence reads: CASTHAGGNNSPLHF. The CDR3 coding sequence is TGTGCCAGCACTCACGCAGGGGGGAATAATTCACCCCTCCACTTT.

This chain connects TRBV5-4 to TRBJ2-7; no clear D. In germline, CDR1 is SGHNT, CDR2 YYREEE (reference sequence). V shed 1 base and J shed 6 bases, with 14 bases lying between them. CDR3 length equals 14 residues. The CDR3 reads CASSLSSALGEQYF. CDR3 DNA sequence: TGTGCCAGCAGCTTGAGCAGTGCGCTAGGCGAGCAGTACTTC.

The chain employs TRBV6-1 and TRBJ2-1, with D tentatively TRBD2 (6 bases). The CDR3 has 15 amino acids. V lost 2 bases and J 0 bases, leaving 8 bases between the germline ends. The germline gives CDR1 MNHNS, CDR2 SASEGT. CDR3 sequence reads: CASSELGGSYNEQFF. CDR3 nucleotide sequence: TGTGCCAGCAGTGAACTCGGGGGCTCCTACAATGAGCAGTTCTTC.

This CDR3 reads CASSLTGQGYEQYF. Written as DNA, the CDR3 is TGTGCCAGCAGCTTAACGGGACAGGGCTACGAGCAGTACTTC. This sequence joins TRBV7-3 and TRBJ2-7, with TRBD1 matching over 9 bases. Germline lookup yields CDR1 SGHTA and CDR2 FQGTGA. Losses at the gene ends were 0 bases for V and 3 bases for J; bases not matched to a gene: 0. The CDR3 spans 14 residues.

The rearrangement links TRBV7-9 to TRBJ2-5, with D tentatively TRBD1 (6 bases). The germline gives CDR1 SEHNR, CDR2 FQNEAQ (reference sequence). The CDR3 length is 12 residues. V was pared by 2 bases and J by 12 bases, with 13 bases between. CDR3 amino acids: CASSLQWTDEYF. The CDR3 nucleotides read TGTGCCAGCAGCTTACAATGGACAGACGAGTACTTC.

This sequence joins TRBV5-5 and TRBJ1-4; 10 nucleotides align to TRBD1. The V segment lost 4 bases and the J segment 8 bases; nucleotides outside the gene matches: 11. From germline, CDR1 is SGHKS and CDR2 YYEKEE (reference sequence). There are 16 residues in the CDR3. The CDR3 DNA sequence: TGTGCCAGCAGCCTCGGGACAGGGGTCTTGGGAGAAAAACTGTTTTTT. Translating it yields CASSLGTGVLGEKLFF.

This chain uses TRBV7-3 with TRBJ1-1; no firm D call. Trimming left V 5 bases short and J 3 bases short, with 10 bases between. This CDR3 contains 13 residues. Looked up from germline, CDR1 is SGHTA and CDR2 is FQGTGA. The CDR3 region has the DNA TGTGCCAGCAGCCCTATCGCGTACACTGAAGCTTTCTTT. It codes for CASSPIAYTEAFF.

The CDR3 is CASSVARAGNYGYTF. DNA for the CDR3: TGTGCCAGCAGCGTAGCTCGGGCGGGCAACTATGGCTACACCTTC. This sequence joins TRBV9 and TRBJ1-2; D is unresolved. CDR1 is SGDLS, CDR2 YYNGEE, per germline. With 0 bases removed from V and 2 bases from J, the gap between germline ends came to 11 bases. The CDR3 runs 15 residues.

This rearrangement joins TRBV14 to TRBJ1-1, with a possible D match to TRBD1 (6 bases). The V and J ends lost 1 base and 10 bases respectively, with 16 bases between them. CDR1 and CDR2 from the germline V gene are SGHDN and FVKESK. This CDR3 comprises 14 residues. The CDR3 coding sequence is TGTGCCAGCAGCCAAGTAAGGCAGGGGAGAGGAGCTTTCTTT. The encoded protein is CASSQVRQGRGAFF. The variable domain in full, completed from reference TRBV14 and TRBJ1-1, reads EAGVTQFPSHSVIEKGQTVTLRCDPISGHDNLYWYRRVMGKEIKFLLHFVKESKQDESGMPNNRFLAERTGGTYSTLKVQPAELEDSGVYFCASSQVRQGRGAFFGQGTRLTVV.

This clone was observed a handful of times. The chain recombines TRBV9 with TRBJ2-7; 10 positions agree with TRBD1. V shed 0 bases and J 3 bases; nucleotides not matched to a gene: 3. The CDR3 is 15 residues long. From germline, CDR1 is SGDLS and CDR2 YYNGEE. CDR3 in amino acids: CASSVEGQGGYEQYF. CDR3 nucleotides: TGTGCCAGCAGCGTAGAAGGACAGGGGGGCTACGAGCAGTACTTC.

The V call is TRBV5-1, the J call TRBJ2-5; 9 bases agree with TRBD1. The J call may be mistaken, given a closer DNA end match to TRBJ2-7. Per germline, CDR1 SGHRS and CDR2 YFSETQ. This CDR3 is built from 18 residues. The CDR3, as DNA: TGCGCCAGCAGCTTGGCCAGGGGACAGGGCCGGCGATCCTACGAGCAGTACTTC. Its protein product is CASSLARGQGRRSYEQYF.

This clone was observed a single time. The V call is TRBV6-5, the J call TRBJ1-1; 9 bases align to TRBD1. CDR3 length: 15 amino acids. CDR1 is MNHEY and CDR2 is SVGAGI in the germline V gene. J gave up 4 bases and V 1 base, and 4 bases lay outside the gene matches. CDR3 bases: TGTGCCAGCAGTTACTACACAGGGGGCATCACTGAAGCTTTCTTT. As protein: CASSYYTGGITEAFF.

The chain is built from TRBV13 and TRBJ2-1; 11 bases are shared with TRBD2. This CDR3 has 18 residues. After removal of 5 bases from V and 0 bases from J, the junction contained 9 bases not matched to a gene. Per the germline V gene, CDR1 is PRHDT and CDR2 is FYEKMQ (reference sequence). The CDR3 loop reads CASSRPGLAVPSYNEQFF. In DNA form, the CDR3 reads TGTGCCAGCAGCCGACCGGGACTAGCGGTCCCCTCCTACAATGAGCAGTTCTTC.

The J gene is TRBJ2-1, the V gene TRBV2; 12 bases map to TRBD2. The CDR3 extends over 13 amino acids. CDR1 is SNHLY and CDR2 is FYNNEI in the germline V gene. V lost 5 bases, J lost 9 bases, and 2 bases stayed unmatched. The DNA for the CDR3 is TGTGCCAGCAGTCCACTAGCGGGGGGTGAGCAGTTCTTC. It is translated as CASSPLAGGEQFF.